This T cell receptor beta chain derives from a study of blood T cell repertoires in COVID-19. Profiled with immunoSEQ multiplex PCR; TCRdb holds only in-frame clones, not every one. This sample has about 71,000 clones, with about four fifths found just once. This CDR3 is 13 amino acids long. Germline assignment: CDR1 SEHNR and CDR2 FQNEAQ (reference sequence). With V trimmed by 5 bases and J by 8 bases, 7 bases remained unmatched. Sequenced input: peripheral blood. This TCR came from a woman aged 80 or over with acute or convalescent COVID-19. J is TRBJ1-1 and V is TRBV7-9; 8 bases line up with TRBD1. CDR3 sequence reads: CASSDRGASEAFF. The CDR3 region has the DNA TGTGCCAGCAGCGACAGGGGCGCGTCCGAAGCTTTCTTT. Full variable domain (rest looked up from reference TRBV7-9 and TRBJ1-1): DTGVSQNPRHKITKRGQNVTFRCDPISEHNRLYWYRQTLGQGPEFLTYFQNEAQLEKSRLLSDRFSAERPKGSFSTLEIQRTEQGDSAMYLCASSDRGASEAFFGQGTRLTVV.